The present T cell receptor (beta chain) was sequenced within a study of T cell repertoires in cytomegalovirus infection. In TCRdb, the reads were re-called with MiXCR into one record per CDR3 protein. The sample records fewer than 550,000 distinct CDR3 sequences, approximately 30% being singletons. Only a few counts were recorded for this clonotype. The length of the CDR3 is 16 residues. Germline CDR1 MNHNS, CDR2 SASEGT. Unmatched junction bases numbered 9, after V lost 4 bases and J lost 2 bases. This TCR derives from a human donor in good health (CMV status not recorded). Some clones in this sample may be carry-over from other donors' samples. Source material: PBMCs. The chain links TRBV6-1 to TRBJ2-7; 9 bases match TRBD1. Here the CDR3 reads CASSGPQTGGAYEQYF. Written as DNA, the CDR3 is TGTGCCAGCAGTGGACCACAGACAGGGGGGGCCTACGAGCAGTACTTC.